This T cell receptor beta chain appears in the sequencing data of a study of T-cell reconstitution after alpha-beta-depleted transplantation in children. The V gene lost 0 bases and the J gene lost 3 bases, with 8 bases spanning the gap. CDR3 length: 15 amino acids. Germline V gives CDR1 ENHRY, CDR2 SYGVKD. Unique molecular identifiers were built into the TCRbeta library. Via MiXCR, TCRdb re-called the PCR reads, giving one row per CDR3 protein. This sample yields just under 350,000 distinct CDR3 sequences, of which about 16% are seen a single time; just over 40% belongs to the top ten. This receptor was identified in a male patient between 2 and 10 years old who had a stem cell transplant for acute lymphoblastic leukemia, so the T cells may come from the graft donor. This material consisted of PBMCs, mostly from graft donor cells, taken 360 days after TCRalphabeta/CD19-depleted stem cell transplant. The rearrangement joins TRBV10-3 to TRBJ2-2; D is uncertain. The CDR3 region has the DNA TGTGCCATCAGTGAGTCGTTAGTCGACACCGGGGAGCTGTTTTTT. Amino acids: CAISESLVDTGELFF.